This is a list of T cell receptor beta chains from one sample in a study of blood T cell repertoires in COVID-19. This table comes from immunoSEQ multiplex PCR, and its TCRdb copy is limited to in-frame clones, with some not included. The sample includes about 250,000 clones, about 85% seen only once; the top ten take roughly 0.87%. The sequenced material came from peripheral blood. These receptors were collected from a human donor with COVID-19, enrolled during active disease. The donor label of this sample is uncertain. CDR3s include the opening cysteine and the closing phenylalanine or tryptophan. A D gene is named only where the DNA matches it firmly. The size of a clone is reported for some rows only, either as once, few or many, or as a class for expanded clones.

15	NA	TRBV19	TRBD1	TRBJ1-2	TGTGCCAGTACCCAGGGGACAGGGGTTGCCTATGGCTACACCTTC	CASTQGTGVAYGYTF
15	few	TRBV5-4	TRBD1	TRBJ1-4	TGTGCCAGCAGCTTGGGAGGGGGCGCGAATGAAAAACTGTTTTTT	CASSLGGGANEKLFF
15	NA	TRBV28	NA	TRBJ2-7	TGTGCCAGCAGTCCCCCCAACAGGGCCGCCTACGAGCAGTACTTC	CASSPPNRAAYEQYF
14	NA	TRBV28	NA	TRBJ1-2	TGTGCCAGCAGTCCAGCATCGGGGAACTATGGCTACACCTTC	CASSPASGNYGYTF
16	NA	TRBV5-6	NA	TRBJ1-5	TGTGCCAGCAGCGAGCGGACAGTCCTTGGCAATCAGCCCCAGCATTTT	CASSERTVLGNQPQHF
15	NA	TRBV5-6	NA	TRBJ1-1	TGTGCCAGCAGCTCGGCCGGACAGCTGAACACTGAAGCTTTCTTT	CASSSAGQLNTEAFF
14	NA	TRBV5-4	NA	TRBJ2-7	TGTGCCAGCAGCTTGGACGCCAGGGCCTACGAGCAGTACTTC	CASSLDARAYEQYF
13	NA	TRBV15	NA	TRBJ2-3	TGTGCCACCAGCGGCCAGAGCACAGATACGCAGTATTTT	CATSGQSTDTQYF
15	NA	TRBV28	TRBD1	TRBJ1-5	TGTGCCAGCAGTTTTCGGCAGGGGGCTTATCAGCCCCAGCATTTT	CASSFRQGAYQPQHF
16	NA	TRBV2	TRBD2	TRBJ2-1	TGTGCCAGCAGGGGGGGACTAGCGGGAACCTACAATGAGCAGTTCTTC	CASRGGLAGTYNEQFF
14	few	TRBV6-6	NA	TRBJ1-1	TGTGCCAGCGTGTGGGAGGGGATGAACACTGAAGCTTTCTTT	CASVWEGMNTEAFF
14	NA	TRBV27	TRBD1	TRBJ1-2	TGTGCCAGCAGTCCACCGGACAGGAGCTATGGCTACACCTTC	CASSPPDRSYGYTF
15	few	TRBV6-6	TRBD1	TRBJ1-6	TGTGCCAGCAGTCCCACAGGACAGGGGGACTCACCCCTCCACTTT	CASSPTGQGDSPLHF
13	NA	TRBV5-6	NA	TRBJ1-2	TGTGCCAGCAGCTTAGACAGAAGCTATGGCTACACCTTC	CASSLDRSYGYTF
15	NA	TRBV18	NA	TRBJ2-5	TGTGCCAGCTCTCGAAACAGGGAGTCCACAGAGACCCAGTACTTC	CASSRNRESTETQYF
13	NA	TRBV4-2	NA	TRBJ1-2	TGTGCCAGCAGCCAAGACAGGGCCTTTGGCTACACCTTC	CASSQDRAFGYTF
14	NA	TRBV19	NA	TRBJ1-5	TGTGCCACCAAAGACAGGACAGCCGATCAGCCCCAGCATTTT	CATKDRTADQPQHF
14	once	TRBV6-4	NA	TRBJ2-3	TGTGCCAGCAAGAAGCGGTCTAGCACAGATACGCAGTATTTT	CASKKRSSTDTQYF
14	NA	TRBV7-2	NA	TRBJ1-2	TGTGCCAGCAGCGCCCAAGGCCAGGGAAAAGGCTACACCTTC	CASSAQGQGKGYTF
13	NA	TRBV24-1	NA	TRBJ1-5	TGTGCCACCAGTGCGGGGATCGGTCAGCCCCAGCATTTT	CATSAGIGQPQHF
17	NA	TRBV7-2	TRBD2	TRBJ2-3	TGTGCCAGCAGACCTGTAGTAGCGGGAGTTTCGACAGATACGCAGTATTTT	CASRPVVAGVSTDTQYF
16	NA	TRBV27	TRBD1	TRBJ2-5	TGTGCCAGCATTGCTGAAAAGACAGGGGGCGGCGAGACCCAGTACTTC	CASIAEKTGGGETQYF
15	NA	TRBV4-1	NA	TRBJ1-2	TGCGCCAGCAGCCAAGACCGAGGGACATACTATGGCTACACCTTC	CASSQDRGTYYGYTF
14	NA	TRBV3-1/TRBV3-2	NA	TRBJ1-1	TGTGCCAGCAGCCCCCTCAGGGTGAACACTGAAGCTTTCTTT	CASSPLRVNTEAFF
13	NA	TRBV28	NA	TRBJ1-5	TGTGCCAGCAGCCCAACAGGTGATCAGCCCCAGCATTTT	CASSPTGDQPQHF
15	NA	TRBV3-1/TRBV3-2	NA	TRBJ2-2	TGTGCCAGCAGCCAAACCACGGGCGGGCCCGGGGAGCTGTTTTTT	CASSQTTGGPGELFF
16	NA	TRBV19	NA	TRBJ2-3	TGTGCCAGTAGTCCCCTACTAGGCGTGAGCACAGATACGCAGTATTTT	CASSPLLGVSTDTQYF
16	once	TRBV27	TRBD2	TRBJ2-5	TGTGCCACCCAGAATAGGGTAGCGGGAGTAGGAGAGACCCAGTACTTC	CATQNRVAGVGETQYF
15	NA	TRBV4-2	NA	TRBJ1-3	TGTGCCAGCAGCGGATCAGACAGCTCTGGAAACACCATATATTTT	CASSGSDSSGNTIYF
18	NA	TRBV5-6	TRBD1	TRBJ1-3	TGTGCCAGCAGCTTCGGTCTGTCCAGGGGGCAAGCTGGAAACACCATATATTTT	CASSFGLSRGQAGNTIYF
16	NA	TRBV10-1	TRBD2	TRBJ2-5	TGCGCCAGCAGCCCTAGCAGGGCTAGCGGGGGGGAGACCCAGTACTTC	CASSPSRASGGETQYF
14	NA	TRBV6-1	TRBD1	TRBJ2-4	TGTGCCAGCAGTGAACAGGGGGCCGGGAACATTCAGTACTTC	CASSEQGAGNIQYF
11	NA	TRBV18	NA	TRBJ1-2	TGTGCCAGCTCACCCAGCTATGGCTACACCTTC	CASSPSYGYTF
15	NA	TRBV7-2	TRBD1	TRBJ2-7	TGTGCCAGCAGCGTTTCCGGGACAGGCCAGTACGAGCAGTACTTC	CASSVSGTGQYEQYF
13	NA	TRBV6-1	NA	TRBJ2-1	TGTGCCAGCAGTGCTAGAATCTACAATGAGCAGTTCTTC	CASSARIYNEQFF
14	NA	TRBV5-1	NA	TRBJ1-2	TGCGCCAGCAGCCCGCAGACAGTTAACTATGGCTACACCTTC	CASSPQTVNYGYTF
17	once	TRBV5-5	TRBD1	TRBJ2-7	TGTGCCAGCAGCTTGAATTTTGGGGCAGGGGGAATCTACGAGCAGTACTTC	CASSLNFGAGGIYEQYF
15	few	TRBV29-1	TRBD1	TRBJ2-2	TGCAGCGTTGAGAGTCCACAGGGGGCGACCGGGGAGCTGTTTTTT	CSVESPQGATGELFF
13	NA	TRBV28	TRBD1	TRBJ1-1	TGTGCCAGCAGTTTGGACAGGGTAATTGAAGCTTTCTTT	CASSLDRVIEAFF
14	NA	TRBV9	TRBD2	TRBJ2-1	TGTGCCAGCAGCGTAGGAAATAGCGGGCGAGGGAAGTTCTTC	CASSVGNSGRGKFF
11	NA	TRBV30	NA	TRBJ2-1	TGTGCCTGGGGACAGCGAAATGAGCAGTTCTTC	CAWGQRNEQFF
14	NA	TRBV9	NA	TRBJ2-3	TGTGCCAGCAGCGTAGCTCTGGAGGCAGATACGCAGTATTTT	CASSVALEADTQYF
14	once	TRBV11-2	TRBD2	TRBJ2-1	TGTGCCAGCAGCCAGGGACTAGCGGGAATTGAGCAGTTCTTC	CASSQGLAGIEQFF
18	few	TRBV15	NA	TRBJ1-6	TGTGCCACCAGCAGAGATAGCCGGGGGGGTGACTATAATTCACCCCTCCACTTT	CATSRDSRGGDYNSPLHF
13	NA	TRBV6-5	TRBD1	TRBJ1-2	TGTGCCAGCTGGGACAGGGCGGACTATGGCTACACCTTC	CASWDRADYGYTF
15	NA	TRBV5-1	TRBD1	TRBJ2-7	TGCGCCAGCAGCTTGGAGATGACAGGGGCTACCGAGCAGTACTTC	CASSLEMTGATEQYF
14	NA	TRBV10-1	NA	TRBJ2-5	TGCGCCAGCAGTGAGTCGCCAGGGGCTGAGACCCAGTACTTC	CASSESPGAETQYF
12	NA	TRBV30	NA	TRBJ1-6	TGTGCCTGGAGGACGACAATTTCACCCCTCCACTTT	CAWRTTISPLHF
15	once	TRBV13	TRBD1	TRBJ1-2	TGTGCCAGCAGCTTAGGGGGACAGGGTCACTATGGCTACACCTTC	CASSLGGQGHYGYTF
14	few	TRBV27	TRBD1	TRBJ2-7	TGTGCCAGCAGGGGACAGGGATTTTCCTACGAGCAGTACTTC	CASRGQGFSYEQYF